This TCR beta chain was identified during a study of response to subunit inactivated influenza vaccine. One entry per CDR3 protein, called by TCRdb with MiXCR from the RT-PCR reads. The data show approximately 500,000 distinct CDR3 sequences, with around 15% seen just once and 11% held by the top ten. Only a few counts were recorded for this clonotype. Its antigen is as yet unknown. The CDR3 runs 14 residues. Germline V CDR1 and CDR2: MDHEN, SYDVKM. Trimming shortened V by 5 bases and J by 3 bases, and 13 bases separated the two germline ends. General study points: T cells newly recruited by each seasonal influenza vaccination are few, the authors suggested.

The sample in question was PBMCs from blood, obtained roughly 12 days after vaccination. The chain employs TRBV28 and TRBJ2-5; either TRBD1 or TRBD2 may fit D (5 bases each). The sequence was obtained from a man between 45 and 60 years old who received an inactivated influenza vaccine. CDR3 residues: CASSRGGAKETQYF. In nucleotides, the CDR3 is TGTGCCAGCAGTCGGGGTGGGGCCAAAGAGACCCAGTACTTC.